These 18 T cell receptor beta chains were sequenced from one sample in a study of T cells after yellow fever vaccination. TCRdb re-called the 5' RACE reads with MiXCR, one entry per CDR3 protein. This table holds roughly 250,000 distinct CDR3 sequences, 13% found once. Sequenced material: CD4+ T cells sorted from PBMCs, taken 45 days after the yellow fever booster vaccination. These TCRs come from a man in his thirties or forties who received the YFV17D yellow fever vaccine.

The chain combines TRBV20-1 with TRBJ2-2, with TRBD1 identical over 8 bases. This CDR3 region has 16 residues. V dropped 6 bases and J dropped 0; count of bases not matched to a gene: 9. Germline lookup yields CDR1 DFQATT and CDR2 SNEGSKA (reference sequence). CDR3 in amino acids: CSAPPRQGSNTGELFF. The DNA of the CDR3 is TGCAGTGCCCCCCCCCGACAGGGGTCGAACACCGGGGAGCTGTTTTTT.

This clonotype has more than one count but fewer than ten. The CDR3 DNA reads as TGCGCCAGCAGCCGATATGAACGGAGTACCGGGGAGCTGTTTTTT. Its protein product is CASSRYERSTGELFF. The chain couples TRBV5-1 to TRBJ2-2, with D hard to call. The CDR3 is made up of 15 amino acids. The V gene's germline CDR1 is SGHRS and CDR2 YFSETQ. The V and J ends lost 4 bases and 5 bases respectively, with 15 bases between them.

V usage is TRBV12-3 or TRBV12-4 and J usage is TRBJ2-5; 9 positions agree with TRBD1. The CDR3 spans 15 residues. J gave up 9 bases and V 1 base, and 9 bases lay outside the gene matches. The CDR3 DNA reads TGTGCCAGCAGTTTAGGGGGACAGGGTTTTGCATCCCAGTACTTC. As protein: CASSLGGQGFASQYF.

This clonotype was picked up one time. The genes are TRBV4-2 and TRBJ1-2, with TRBD1 matching 8 bases. With V trimmed by 4 bases and J by 8 bases, 18 bases remained unmatched. Germline assignment: CDR1 LGHNA and CDR2 YNFKEQ. The CDR3 has 17 residues. The CDR3 sequence is CASSRGIVQGARRGYTF. The CDR3 nucleotides read TGTGCCAGCAGCCGGGGAATCGTTCAGGGGGCCCGAAGAGGCTACACCTTC.

The chain combines TRBV5-1 with TRBJ2-1; TRBD2 agrees at 8 bases. Per the germline V gene, CDR1 is SGHRS and CDR2 is YFSETQ. Losses at the gene ends were 3 bases for V and 7 bases for J; bases not matched to a gene: 6. This CDR3 region has 14 residues. In nucleotides, the CDR3 is TGCGCCAGCAGCTACTTCCGGGAGGGGAATGAGCAGTTCTTC. Translating it yields CASSYFREGNEQFF.

V and J are TRBV5-6 and TRBJ2-2; D unresolved. Trimming removed 0 bases at V and 5 bases at J, with 14 bases between. Germline V gene data show CDR1 as SGHDT and CDR2 as YYEEEE. This CDR3 spans 16 amino acids. Here the CDR3 reads CASSLGVPPSTGELFF. The CDR3 bases are TGTGCCAGCAGCTTGGGAGTCCCCCCAAGTACCGGGGAGCTGTTTTTT.

This clonotype occurred a few times. The rearrangement links TRBV7-2 to TRBJ2-3; possibly TRBD2 for D (5 bases). The CDR3 length is 13 residues. V lost 3 bases and J 5 bases, leaving 9 bases between the germline ends. The germline CDR1 and CDR2 sequences are SGHTA and FQGNSA. Here the CDR3 reads CASSFQSGDTQYF. As DNA, the CDR3 is TGTGCCAGCAGCTTCCAGAGCGGAGATACGCAGTATTTT. Using reference TRBV7-2 and TRBJ2-3 for the parts outside the CDR3, the full variable domain is GAGVSQSPSNKVTEKGKDVELRCDPISGHTALYWYRQSLGQGLEFLIYFQGNSAPDKSGLPSDRFSAERTGGSVSTLTIQRTQQEDSAVYLCASSFQSGDTQYFGPGTRLTVL.

The V and J genes are TRBV6-2 or TRBV6-3 and TRBJ2-7; D might be TRBD2 (5 bases). The V gene lost 2 bases and the J gene lost 0 bases, with 11 bases spanning the gap. Germline V gene sequence: CDR1 MNHEY, CDR2 SVGEGT. This CDR3 spans 15 amino acids. Here the CDR3 reads CASSYDGMSSYEQYF. The CDR3 nucleotides are TGTGCCAGCAGTTACGACGGGATGAGCTCCTACGAGCAGTACTTC.

The chain employs TRBV5-1 and TRBJ2-5; tentative D call: TRBD1 (5 bases). CDR3 length: 14 amino acids. Germline V gives CDR1 SGHRS, CDR2 YFSETQ. V lost 3 bases, J lost 0 bases, and 9 bases lay in between. DNA of the CDR3: TGCGCCAGCAGCTACCTGACAGACCAAGAGACCCAGTACTTC. Residues: CASSYLTDQETQYF.

This clonotype was found many times. The chain employs TRBV7-3 and TRBJ2-7; possible D gene TRBD2, 5 bases. The germline V and J ends were trimmed by 1 base and 4 bases, with 8 bases remaining between them. This CDR3 is built from 13 residues. Germline V CDR1 and CDR2: SGHTA, FQGTGA. The CDR3 loop reads CASSLMSGYEQYF. The CDR3 DNA reads as TGTGCCAGCAGCTTAATGTCGGGGTACGAGCAGTACTTC.

Regarding this clonotype: A much larger clone lies a single base off, so this may be a read error. The rearrangement uses TRBV20-1 and TRBJ2-3; 7 bases line up with TRBD2. The CDR3 covers 14 residues. The ends lost 8 bases at V and 4 bases at J; junction bases unmatched: 12. Germline V gene data show CDR1 as DFQATT and CDR2 as SNEGSKA (reference sequence). Written as DNA, the CDR3 is TGCAGTTCGGTCGGTGGGGGAGGGGCAGATACGCAGTATTTT. This codes for CSSVGGGGADTQYF.

The J gene is TRBJ2-4, the V gene TRBV5-1; 11 bases line up with TRBD2. CDR1 SGHRS and CDR2 YFSETQ come from the germline V gene. Trimming cost V 4 bases and J 8 bases; bases outside gene matches: 5. CDR3 length: 14 residues. The CDR3 nucleotides read TGCGCCAGCAGCCTCTCGACTAGCGGGGACATTCAGTACTTC. Its protein product is CASSLSTSGDIQYF.

V usage is TRBV5-1 and J usage is TRBJ2-5; D gene unclear. V was pared by 5 bases and J by 1 base, with 9 bases between. Looked up from germline, CDR1 is SGHRS and CDR2 is YFSETQ. There are 13 residues in the CDR3. The CDR3 is CASRSGGQETQYF. The CDR3 bases are TGCGCCAGCAGATCGGGCGGCCAAGAGACCCAGTACTTC.

This rearrangement joins TRBV7-2 to TRBJ2-3; either TRBD1 or TRBD2 may fit D (5 bases each). Germline loops: CDR1 SGHTA, CDR2 FQGNSA. V was cut by 5 bases and J by 6 bases, with 18 bases left in between. This CDR3 is built from 15 residues. In DNA form, the CDR3 reads TGTGCCAGCAGCGCGAGGGACCGAGACCCGGATACGCAGTATTTT. Translation gives CASSARDRDPDTQYF.

The chain has TRBV29-1 and TRBJ1-1, with no clear D. Trimming took 4 bases from V and 0 from J, leaving 12 bases between them. This CDR3 contains 14 residues. Germline V lookup: CDR1 SQVTM, CDR2 ANQGSEA. The CDR3 DNA reads TGCAGCGTTGCTTCGGGCCTCATGAACACTGAAGCTTTCTTT. This sequence encodes CSVASGLMNTEAFF.

The chain joins TRBV11-1 to TRBJ2-1, with unresolved D. Looked up from germline, CDR1 is SGHAT and CDR2 is FQDESV (reference sequence). The CDR3 length is 13 residues. Trimming cost V 6 bases and J 0 bases, with 6 bases left between them. The CDR3 is CASRVGSYNEQFF. In DNA, the CDR3 is TGTGCCAGCAGGGTCGGCTCCTACAATGAGCAGTTCTTC.

This clonotype was seen ten or more times. This chain connects TRBV3-1 to TRBJ2-5; 7 bases fit TRBD1. Per the germline V gene, CDR1 is LGHDT and CDR2 is YNNKEL (reference sequence). This CDR3 is 16 amino acids long. With 1 base clipped from V and 2 bases from J, the junction kept 7 bases outside the gene matches. The CDR3, as DNA: TGTGCCAGCAGCCAAGGAGGCGGCAGGGGGCAAGAGACCCAGTACTTC. This codes for CASSQGGGRGQETQYF.

In its sample, this clonotype was seen a few times. The chain has TRBV12-3 or TRBV12-4 and TRBJ2-3, with no clear D. This CDR3 has 12 amino acids. Deletions cut 6 bases from V and 0 bases from J, with 4 bases between. In DNA, the CDR3 is TGTGCCAGCAGGATAAGCACAGATACGCAGTATTTT. Protein sequence: CASRISTDTQYF.